This T cell receptor beta chain emerged from a study of T cell repertoires in cytomegalovirus infection (dated by TCRdb to the late 2010s). Study-level background: Peptide stimulations targeted recently identified HLA-C-restricted CMV epitopes, whose presentation resists viral immunomodulation, together with well-studied HLA-B-restricted epitopes. Because public TCR beta signatures pointed to carriage of CMV infection together with the matching HLA type, the HLA type of each donor mattered for the analysis.

The sample's treatment or condition label, in plain terms: in vitro stimulation with specific CMV peptide epitopes to enrich CMV-specific T cells. The data were produced on an Illumina HiSeq 1500. TCRdb redid the processing of the public reads, applying fastp at Q25 and MiXCR, and retained in-frame beta chains. Identical CDR3 proteins give one entry, which carries the most common genes and DNA. A total of fewer than 1,000,000 distinct CDR3 sequences appear in this sample, roughly 30% of them only once. Clones ranked in the top ten supply more than 12% of the sample. The investigation overall reported the following: Carriers of CMV infection plus the relevant HLA type were discriminated by the cumulative frequency of public TCR beta family members in the study cohort and in an independent 352-donor cohort. The ex vivo response was dominated by HLA-C-restricted CMV-specific TCR beta clonotypes, which also provided the single most frequent clonotype in two of eight donors.

This clonotype showed up many times. The antigen this receptor binds is unknown. No base quality values were provided; no much bigger clone lies one nucleotide off. Compared with germline, V lacks 5 bases and J lacks 2 bases; bases without a gene match: 4. The CDR3, cysteine through phenylalanine, is 14 amino acids long. The DNA shown is the 42-base CDR3, in frame from base 1. From a lookup of the germline V gene (reference sequence), CDR1 and CDR2 are LNHDA and SQIVND. The source is a human donor in good health (CMV status not recorded). Some clones in this sample may be carry-over from other donors' samples. The chain is assembled from TRBV19 and TRBJ2-3, and TRBD1 matches 7 of the central bases. Here the sequenced sample was cultured CD8+ T cells from PBMCs, taken from culture after CMV antigen stimulation. In nucleotide form, the sequence is TGTGCCAGTAGTGAGGGGGCCTCCACAGATACGCAGTATTTT. This translates into CASSEGASTDTQYF.